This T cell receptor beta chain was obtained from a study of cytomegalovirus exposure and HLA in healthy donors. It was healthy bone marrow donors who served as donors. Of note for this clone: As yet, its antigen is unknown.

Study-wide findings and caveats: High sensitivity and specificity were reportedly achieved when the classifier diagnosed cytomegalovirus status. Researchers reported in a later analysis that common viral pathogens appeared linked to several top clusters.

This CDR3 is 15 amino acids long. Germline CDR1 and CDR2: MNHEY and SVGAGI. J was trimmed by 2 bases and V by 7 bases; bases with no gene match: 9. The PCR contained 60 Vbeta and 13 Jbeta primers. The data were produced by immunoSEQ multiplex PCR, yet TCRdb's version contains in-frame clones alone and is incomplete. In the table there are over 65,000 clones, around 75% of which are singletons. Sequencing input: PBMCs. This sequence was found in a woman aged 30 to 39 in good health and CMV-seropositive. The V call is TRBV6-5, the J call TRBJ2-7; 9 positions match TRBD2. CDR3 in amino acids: CASTLESGRTYEQYF. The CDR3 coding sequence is TGTGCCAGCACCCTCGAGAGCGGGAGGACCTACGAGCAGTACTTC.